One sample yielded the 9 T cell receptor beta chains listed below, sequenced in a study of T cell repertoires in cytomegalovirus infection. One entry per CDR3 protein results from TCRdb running MiXCR on the reads. The profile shows 560,000 or so distinct CDR3 sequences, approximately 15% of them singletons. Source material: CD8+ T cells from PBMCs. The receptors stem from a human donor in good health (CMV status not recorded). Some clones in this sample may be carry-over from other donors' samples.

The gene calls are TRBV10-2 and TRBJ2-7; no reliable D call. Germline CDR1 and CDR2: WSHSY and SAAADI. CDR3 size: 17 residues. With 4 bases removed from V and 4 bases from J, the gap between germline ends came to 23 bases. The CDR3 sequence: CASSAGNPLPGFYEQYF. Here the CDR3 DNA reads TGCGCCAGCAGTGCCGGTAACCCGCTTCCCGGCTTTTACGAGCAGTACTTC.

This clonotype was seen more than once but under ten times. The chain is built from TRBV5-6 and TRBJ1-2; TRBD1 matches 7 bases. This CDR3 contains 14 residues. CDR1 is SGHDT, CDR2 YYEEEE, per germline. Trimming at V came to 4 bases and at J to 2 bases, leaving 5 bases not matched to a gene. CDR3 protein: CASSPQTGNYGYTF. CDR3 sequence (DNA): TGTGCCAGCAGCCCACAGACAGGGAACTATGGCTACACCTTC.

This chain links TRBV28 with TRBJ2-5, with D possibly being TRBD2 (7 bases). V lost 3 bases and J lost 3, with 14 bases in between. The germline V gene has CDR1 MDHEN and CDR2 SYDVKM. The CDR3 consists of 15 residues. The CDR3 DNA reads TGTGCCAGCAGTTTTATTCCGGGGGGCGAAGAGACCCAGTACTTC. Protein: CASSFIPGGEETQYF.

CDR3 sequence (DNA): TGTGCCAGCAGACACCTCAACTACAATGAGCAGTTCTTC. This translates into CASRHLNYNEQFF. This chain uses TRBV25-1 with TRBJ2-1; unclear D gene. Germline loops: CDR1 MGHDK, CDR2 SYGVNS. Trimming cost V 6 bases and J 3 bases, with 9 bases left between them. CDR3 length: 13 amino acids.

This clonotype was counted ten times or more. This chain uses TRBV10-3 with TRBJ2-1; 8 bases match TRBD2. The CDR3 has 14 amino acids. With 5 bases clipped from V and 7 bases from J, the junction kept 7 bases outside the gene matches. Germline V gene data show CDR1 as ENHRY and CDR2 as SYGVKD. CDR3 nucleotides: TGTGCCATCAGTTACGGGGGGGCCGGTAATGAGCAGTTCTTC. Its protein is CAISYGGAGNEQFF.

The chain is built from TRBV7-9 and TRBJ2-7, with no clear D. Per the germline V gene, CDR1 is SEHNR and CDR2 is FQNEAQ (reference sequence). Between the trimmed V and J ends, which lost 1 base and 5 bases, there was a span of 9 bases. The CDR3 is made up of 13 amino acids. The CDR3 protein is CASSLVQTDEQYF. In DNA, the CDR3 is TGTGCCAGCAGCTTAGTCCAAACCGACGAGCAGTACTTC.

In this sample, this clonotype turned up a few times. The chain carries TRBV6-1 and TRBJ1-2; no definite D call. There are 15 residues in the CDR3. In germline, CDR1 is MNHNS, CDR2 SASEGT. The V and J ends lost 6 bases and 4 bases respectively, with 18 bases between them. The CDR3 protein is CASSPGQAESYGYTF. The CDR3 coding sequence is TGTGCCAGCAGCCCTGGTCAGGCGGAAAGCTATGGCTACACCTTC.

The rearrangement uses TRBV19 and TRBJ1-4, with D unresolved. This CDR3 contains 16 residues. Germline assignment: CDR1 LNHDA and CDR2 SQIVND (reference sequence). V was trimmed by 0 bases and J by 4 bases, leaving 12 bases between them. This chain's CDR3 is CASSIDKADGNEKLFF. The CDR3 region has the DNA TGTGCCAGTAGTATAGATAAGGCGGACGGTAATGAAAAACTGTTTTTT.

V gene TRBV19 combines with J gene TRBJ1-1; D remains ambiguous. Trimming left V 7 bases short and J 0 bases short, with 9 bases between. Germline loops: CDR1 LNHDA, CDR2 SQIVND (reference sequence). This CDR3 is built from 13 residues. The CDR3, as DNA: TGTGCCAGTACTATGTACATGAACACTGAAGCTTTCTTT. Translated: CASTMYMNTEAFF.